One and the same sample provided the 32 T cell receptor beta chains below, sequenced in a study of T cell responses to AZD1222 COVID-19 vaccine. Repertoires were generated with immunoSEQ multiplex PCR, while TCRdb's copy carries only in-frame clones and drops some. The sample yields under 150,000 clones, approximately 94% seen once. The sample was peripheral blood, taken on day 0 of AZD1222 vaccination. The receptors come from an adult in good health.

The rearrangement joins TRBV19 to TRBJ2-1; TRBD2 matches 9 bases. Germline CDR1 reads LNHDA; CDR2 reads SQIVND (reference sequence). V lost 5 bases and J lost 4; bases outside the gene matches: 9. CDR3 length: 16 amino acids. The CDR3 nucleotides read TGTGCCAGTAGTTTGAGGGGCCTAGCGGGGTACAATGAGCAGTTCTTC. This translates into CASSLRGLAGYNEQFF.

The V call is TRBV27, the J call TRBJ1-5, with D possibly TRBD1 on 6 matching bases. This CDR3 spans 19 amino acids. In germline, CDR1 is MNHEY, CDR2 SMNVEV (reference sequence). Trimming pared 1 base from V and 0 bases from J, leaving 19 bases between. CDR3 in amino acids: CASSLLPATGPYSNQPQHF. In nucleotides, the CDR3 is TGTGCCAGCAGTTTATTACCCGCGACAGGACCATATAGCAATCAGCCCCAGCATTTT.

The chain is built from TRBV6-5 and TRBJ1-1, with TRBD1 as a possible D gene (6 bases). CDR1 is MNHEY and CDR2 is SVGAGI in the germline V gene. CDR3 length equals 15 residues. With 6 bases removed from V and 5 bases from J, the gap between germline ends came to 19 bases. The CDR3 region is CASSPADSRATEAFF. CDR3 nucleotides: TGTGCCAGCAGCCCCGCGGACAGTCGGGCGACTGAAGCTTTCTTT.

This CDR3 is CASSLDRGLDTGELFF. The CDR3 nucleotides are TGTGCCAGCTCATTGGACAGGGGGCTGGACACCGGGGAGCTGTTTTTT. This chain uses TRBV18 with TRBJ2-2; TRBD1 agrees at 11 bases. The J segment lost 3 bases and the V segment lost 5 bases, leaving 5 bases of the junction unmatched. CDR1 and CDR2 (germline): KGHSH, LQKENI. There are 16 residues in the CDR3.

V is TRBV18 and J is TRBJ1-4; perhaps TRBD1 as D (6 bases). This CDR3 has 17 amino acids. Trimming stripped 4 bases from V and 2 bases from J, with 17 bases between. Per the germline V gene, CDR1 is KGHSH and CDR2 is LQKENI. CDR3 nucleotides: TGTGCCAGCTCACTCCGAGGCAGGGGCTCGACTAATGAAAAACTGTTTTTT. It encodes CASSLRGRGSTNEKLFF. The variable domain in full, with the rest retrieved from reference TRBV18 and TRBJ1-4, is NAGVMQNPRHLVRRRGQEARLRCSPMKGHSHVYWYRQLPEEGLKFMVYLQKENIIDESGMPKERFSAEFPKEGPSILRIQQVVRGDSAAYFCASSLRGRGSTNEKLFFGSGTQLSVL.

The chain links TRBV11-1 to TRBJ2-1; 7 positions match TRBD2. Germline CDR1 reads SGHAT; CDR2 reads FQDESV (reference sequence). The CDR3 consists of 15 residues. V shed 1 base, J shed 5 bases, and the junction held 5 bases outside the gene matches. CDR3 nucleotides: TGTGCCAGCAGCTTAGGGGGGAGGGCCGACAATGAGCAGTTCTTC. It is translated as CASSLGGRADNEQFF.

CDR3 nucleotide sequence: TGCGCCAGCAGCTTGGGGACTAGCGGGGCCCCAGGCACAGATACGCAGTATTTT. This encodes CASSLGTSGAPGTDTQYF. V is TRBV5-1 and J is TRBJ2-3; TRBD2 aligns across 12 bases. The trim removed 0 bases at V and 1 base at J, leaving 6 bases unmatched. This CDR3 is built from 18 residues. Germline-derived CDR1 and CDR2 are SGHRS and YFSETQ.

The V gene is TRBV2, the J gene TRBJ2-7; possible D gene TRBD2, 7 bases. The CDR3 loop spans 14 amino acids. Trimming cost V 5 bases and J 2 bases, with 13 bases left between them. Germline assignment: CDR1 SNHLY and CDR2 FYNNEI. As DNA, the CDR3 is TGTGCCAGCAGTCTTGAGGGGGGGACCTACGAGCAGTACTTC. It specifies CASSLEGGTYEQYF.

CDR3 DNA sequence: TGCGCCAGCAGCTTGGATGGCGGTTGGGATGAGCAGTTCTTC. As protein: CASSLDGGWDEQFF. The V call is TRBV5-1, the J call TRBJ2-1; D is unclear. The CDR3 has 14 residues. Germline CDR1 SGHRS, CDR2 YFSETQ. The V and J ends lost 0 bases and 8 bases respectively, with 12 bases between them.

This rearrangement joins TRBV6-5 to TRBJ2-4; 8 positions match TRBD2. CDR1 is MNHEY, CDR2 SVGAGI, per germline. This CDR3 contains 15 residues. V lost 0 bases, J lost 4 bases, and 2 bases stayed unmatched. The CDR3 nucleotides are TGTGCCAGCAGTTACTCAGCGGGGGCTAAAAACATTCAGTACTTC. Its translation is CASSYSAGAKNIQYF.

CDR3 in amino acids: CASSYGVRYTEAFF. The CDR3 region has the DNA TGTGCCAGCAGTTACGGGGTACGATACACTGAAGCTTTCTTT. This chain joins TRBV6-2 or TRBV6-3 and TRBJ1-1; D ambiguous. Looked up from germline, CDR1 is MNHEY and CDR2 is SVGEGT. The CDR3 runs 14 residues. V was trimmed by 2 bases and J by 3 bases, leaving 10 bases between them.

The chain couples TRBV5-1 to TRBJ2-7; 9 bases agree with TRBD1. This CDR3 has 15 residues. The trim removed 0 bases at V and 0 bases at J, leaving 1 base unmatched. Germline CDR1 is SGHRS and CDR2 is YFSETQ. CDR3 sequence (DNA): TGCGCCAGCAGCTTGGGGGGACAGGGCTCCTACGAGCAGTACTTC. It codes for CASSLGGQGSYEQYF.

V and J are TRBV7-2 and TRBJ1-6; D might be TRBD1 (5 bases). V was shortened by 1 base and J by 9 bases, with 16 bases between the two germline ends. CDR3 length: 16 amino acids. The germline CDR1 and CDR2 sequences are SGHTA and FQGNSA. The CDR3 sequence: CASSLGAGALGSPLHF. The CDR3 region has the DNA TGTGCCAGCAGCTTAGGGGCCGGGGCGCTAGGTTCACCCCTCCACTTT.

The rearrangement uses TRBV5-6 and TRBJ2-5; no definite D call. The V gene's germline CDR1 is SGHDT and CDR2 YYEEEE. CDR3 size: 13 residues. V lost 4 bases and J lost 1, with 8 bases in between. CDR3 in DNA: TGTGCCAGCAGCCCAGAGCCCCAAGAGACCCAGTACTTC. Translating gives CASSPEPQETQYF.

About this clone: Other DNA sequences in this sample translate to the same CDR3. The gene calls are TRBV5-1 and TRBJ2-1; a possible D gene is TRBD1 (6 bases). The CDR3 covers 13 residues. The V end was cut by 0 bases, the J end by 6 bases, with 7 bases between. From germline, CDR1 is SGHRS and CDR2 YFSETQ. The CDR3: CASSLAGVNEQFF. The DNA of the CDR3 is TGCGCCAGCAGCTTGGCAGGGGTCAATGAGCAGTTCTTC.

This clone showed up just a few times. The chain has TRBV2 and TRBJ1-6; tentative D call: TRBD1 (5 bases). Germline V gene sequence: CDR1 SNHLY, CDR2 FYNNEI. Trimming took off 6 bases at V and 6 bases at J, with 18 bases between the two ends. The CDR3 covers 16 residues. CDR3 amino acids: CASSSGNWGSNSPLHF. The CDR3 bases are TGTGCCAGCAGCTCCGGGAATTGGGGGTCTAATTCACCCCTCCACTTT.

The rearrangement joins TRBV21-1 to TRBJ1-2; the D segment call TRBD1 is taken from the table without a DNA check. TRBV21-1 is a documented pseudogene. CDR3 length equals 15 residues. CDR3 coding DNA: TGTGCCAGCAGCAAAGCCAAGGGACACAACTATGGCTACACCTTC. Residues: CASSKAKGHNYGYTF.

This rearrangement joins TRBV15 to TRBJ2-1; 14 bases line up with TRBD2. Trimming cost V 1 base and J 4 bases; bases outside gene matches: 6. Germline lookup yields CDR1 LNHNV and CDR2 YYDKDF (reference sequence). The length of the CDR3 is 18 residues. In DNA, the CDR3 is TGTGCCACCAGCAGAGGACTAGCGGGGGGGGACCCATACAATGAGCAGTTCTTC. This encodes CATSRGLAGGDPYNEQFF.

The CDR3 here is CASSEETSYYEQFF. CDR3 coding DNA: TGTGCCAGCAGTGAAGAGACTAGCTATTATGAGCAGTTCTTC. V and J are TRBV2 and TRBJ2-1; 7 bases map to TRBD2. Per germline, CDR1 SNHLY and CDR2 FYNNEI. This CDR3 comprises 14 residues. The ends lost 1 base at V and 8 bases at J; junction bases unmatched: 5.

The chain uses TRBV7-3 and TRBJ2-3, with 11 bases lining up with TRBD1. The CDR3 is 16 residues long. V shed 5 bases and J 4 bases; nucleotides not matched to a gene: 8. CDR1 and CDR2 (germline): SGHTA, FQGTGA. The chain's CDR3 is CASSRGTGGGADTQYF. DNA of the CDR3: TGTGCCAGCAGCCGCGGGACAGGGGGAGGGGCAGATACGCAGTATTTT. Complete variable domain (other parts from reference TRBV7-3 and TRBJ2-3): GAGVSQTPSNKVTEKGKYVELRCDPISGHTALYWYRQSLGQGPEFLIYFQGTGAADDSGLPNDRFFAVRPEGSVSTLKIQRTERGDSAVYLCASSRGTGGGADTQYFGPGTRLTVL.

The V gene is TRBV21-1, the J gene TRBJ1-5. TRBV21-1 is labeled a pseudogene. This CDR3 contains 17 residues. The CDR3 DNA reads as TGTGCCAGCAGCAGCACCACGACTCTTTATAGCAATCAGCCCCAGCATTTT. This sequence encodes CASSSTTTLYSNQPQHF.

The chain is built from TRBV3-1 (or the pseudogene TRBV3-2) and TRBJ1-5; the D gene is possibly TRBD1 (5 bases). The CDR3 extends over 13 amino acids. Trimming took off 0 bases at V and 7 bases at J, with 7 bases between the two ends. In germline, CDR1 is LGHDT, CDR2 YNNKEL (reference sequence). The CDR3 protein is CASSQDRGQPQHF. CDR3 nucleotides: TGTGCCAGCAGCCAAGATAGGGGCCAGCCCCAGCATTTT.

This chain links TRBV12-5 with TRBJ2-1; D tentatively fits TRBD1 or TRBD2 (5 bases each). The CDR3 runs 14 residues. The V and J ends lost 7 bases and 4 bases respectively, with 14 bases between them. CDR1 is LGHNT and CDR2 is FRNRAP in the germline V gene. The CDR3 protein is CASETDEGYNEQFF. DNA of the CDR3: TGTGCTAGTGAGACGGACGAGGGGTACAATGAGCAGTTCTTC.

The gene calls are TRBV6-6 and TRBJ2-7; D call uncertain. Germline V gene lookup returns CDR1 MNHNY and CDR2 SVGAGI (reference sequence). The length of the CDR3 is 13 residues. V lost 7 bases and J 6 bases, leaving 16 bases between the germline ends. The CDR3 protein is CASTTLTSREQYF. The CDR3, as DNA: TGTGCCAGCACCACCCTAACAAGCCGCGAGCAGTACTTC.

The chain recombines TRBV7-6 with TRBJ1-5; D remains ambiguous. The V end was cut by 8 bases, the J end by 4 bases, with 15 bases between. From germline, CDR1 is SGHVS and CDR2 FNYEAQ. This CDR3 comprises 14 residues. This chain's CDR3 is CASEDLQRNQPQHF. The CDR3 DNA reads TGTGCCAGCGAGGACCTGCAGCGAAATCAGCCCCAGCATTTT.

The J gene is TRBJ2-6, the V gene TRBV5-1; D possibly corresponds to TRBD1 (6 bases). The CDR3 is made up of 16 amino acids. The germline V gene encodes CDR1 SGHRS and CDR2 YFSETQ. V lost 0 bases to trimming and J lost 2 bases, with 9 bases between them. As DNA, the CDR3 is TGCGCCAGCAGCTTGGAAGGGGGAGCTGGGGCCAACGTCCTGACTTTC. Translating gives CASSLEGGAGANVLTF.

The J gene is TRBJ2-1, the V gene TRBV3-1 (or the pseudogene TRBV3-2); the match to TRBD2 covers 7 bases. This CDR3 is 14 amino acids long. Germline-derived CDR1 and CDR2 are LGHDT and YNNKEL (reference sequence). V trimming: 3 bases; J trimming: 8 bases; junction bases outside the gene matches: 7. The CDR3 loop is CASSQAGLVDEQFF. The CDR3 DNA is TGTGCCAGCAGCCAGGCTGGACTAGTCGATGAGCAGTTCTTC.

The V call is TRBV12-3 or TRBV12-4, the J call TRBJ1-2, with D unclear. V shed 6 bases and J shed 8 bases, with 13 bases lying between them. CDR3 length: 12 amino acids. CDR3 DNA sequence: TGTGCCAGCAGCAACACCAGAGAGGGCTACACCTTC. This gives the protein CASSNTREGYTF.

V gene TRBV27 combines with J gene TRBJ2-6; D may be TRBD1 (6 bases). Trimming took 5 bases from V and 2 from J, leaving 7 bases between them. This CDR3 has 14 amino acids. Germline V lookup: CDR1 MNHEY, CDR2 SMNVEV (reference sequence). The CDR3 DNA reads TGTGCCAGCAGTGGGGGCCCTGGGGCCAACGTCCTGACTTTC. Protein: CASSGGPGANVLTF.

The CDR3: CASTGQSNNYGYTF. The CDR3 nucleotides read TGTGCCAGCACCGGACAGAGCAATAACTATGGCTACACCTTC. The V and J genes are TRBV5-4 and TRBJ1-2; the D gene is possibly TRBD1 (6 bases). Germline V gene data show CDR1 as SGHNT and CDR2 as YYREEE (reference sequence). This CDR3 has 14 amino acids. V lost 6 bases, J lost 1 base, and 13 bases lay in between.

The sample holds a few counts of this clone. This chain links TRBV3-1 (or the pseudogene TRBV3-2) with TRBJ1-1; a weak D match, TRBD1 (5 bases). Germline V lookup: CDR1 LGHDT, CDR2 YNNKEL (reference sequence). This CDR3 region has 12 residues. V lost 6 bases and J lost 3, with 8 bases in between. CDR3 in amino acids: CASRWGDTEAFF. Here the CDR3 DNA reads TGTGCCAGCAGGTGGGGCGACACTGAAGCTTTCTTT.

This chain connects TRBV7-8 to TRBJ2-7; 7 nucleotides match TRBD1. The CDR3 runs 14 residues. CDR1 is SGHVS and CDR2 is FQNEAQ in the germline V gene. Trimming cost V 5 bases and J 0 bases; bases outside gene matches: 4. The CDR3, as DNA: TGTGCCAGCAGCCTGGGACAGCCCTCCTACGAGCAGTACTTC. Amino acids: CASSLGQPSYEQYF.